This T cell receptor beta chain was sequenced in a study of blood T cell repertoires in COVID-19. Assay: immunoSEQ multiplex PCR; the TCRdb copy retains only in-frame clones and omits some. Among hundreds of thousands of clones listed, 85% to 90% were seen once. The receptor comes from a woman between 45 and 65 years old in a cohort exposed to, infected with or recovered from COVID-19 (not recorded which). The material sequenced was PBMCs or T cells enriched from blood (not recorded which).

As DNA, the CDR3 is TGTGCCAGTAGTATTGGAGCAGAACAAGAGACCCAGTACTTC. Amino acid sequence: CASSIGAEQETQYF. The gene calls are TRBV19 and TRBJ2-5; D not resolved. Germline-derived CDR1 and CDR2 are LNHDA and SQIVND (reference sequence). V was cut by 3 bases and J by 2 bases, with 10 bases left in between. The CDR3 has 14 residues.